Listed here are 21 T cell receptor beta chains from one sample, sequenced in a study of cytomegalovirus exposure and HLA in healthy donors. 60 Vbeta and 13 Jbeta primers were used in PCR. The table came from immunoSEQ multiplex PCR; TCRdb's copy has only in-frame clones and leaves some out. The data show roughly 130,000 clones, approximately 79% seen once. The sample was PBMCs. The receptors were gathered from a young man in good health and CMV-seronegative.

This clone was counted a few times. The chain links TRBV6-6 to TRBJ2-5; 10 positions agree with TRBD2. Germline-derived CDR1 and CDR2 are MNHNY and SVGAGI (reference sequence). This CDR3 is 16 amino acids long. Trimming cost V 6 bases and J 2 bases; bases outside gene matches: 9. DNA for the CDR3: TGTGCCAGCAGAACTAGCGGGGCCAATGGACAAGAGACCCAGTACTTC. It encodes CASRTSGANGQETQYF.

V is TRBV28 and J is TRBJ2-7; D is unclear. This CDR3 comprises 12 residues. CDR1 MDHEN and CDR2 SYDVKM come from the germline V gene. The V and J ends lost 6 bases and 3 bases respectively, with 9 bases between them. The CDR3 DNA is TGTGCCAGCAGCGGAGACTTCTACGAGCAGTACTTC. Protein product: CASSGDFYEQYF.

The V gene is TRBV7-2, the J gene TRBJ2-3, with D perhaps TRBD1 (6 bases). This CDR3 contains 14 residues. Between the trimmed V and J ends, which lost 4 bases and 5 bases, there was a span of 13 bases. Germline assignment: CDR1 SGHTA and CDR2 FQGNSA. This chain's CDR3 is CASSSQGWGDTQYF. CDR3 bases: TGTGCCAGCAGCTCACAGGGTTGGGGAGATACGCAGTATTTT.

The chain joins TRBV19 to TRBJ2-1, with 9 bases that match TRBD1. Germline assignment: CDR1 LNHDA and CDR2 SQIVND (reference sequence). The CDR3 consists of 14 residues. The junction had 7 bases not matched to a gene; V was cut back by 3 bases and J by 10 bases. CDR3 nucleotide sequence: TGTGCCAGTAGTATTGTACAGGGGGCGGGAGAGCAGTTCTTC. Translation: CASSIVQGAGEQFF.

This chain links TRBV10-3 with TRBJ1-2; D not resolved. CDR1 ENHRY and CDR2 SYGVKD come from the germline V gene. This CDR3 has 15 residues. Trimming took 7 bases from V and 3 from J, leaving 18 bases between them. CDR3 bases: TGTGCCATCACCGAGGGAGGGAAGGGCCACTATGGCTACACCTTC. This sequence encodes CAITEGGKGHYGYTF.

This CDR3 reads CSVNRFPETQYF. For the CDR3, the DNA is TGCAGCGTTAACAGGTTCCCGGAGACCCAGTACTTC. The chain carries TRBV29-1 and TRBJ2-5, with D maybe TRBD1 (5 bases). The CDR3 spans 12 residues. The germline gives CDR1 SQVTM, CDR2 ANQGSEA. Trimming pared 5 bases from V and 5 bases from J, leaving 12 bases between.

The chain links TRBV9 to TRBJ2-5; TRBD2 aligns across 12 bases. The length of the CDR3 is 16 residues. Germline CDR1 and CDR2: SGDLS and YYNGEE. With 4 bases clipped from V and 5 bases from J, the junction kept 9 bases outside the gene matches. The CDR3 here is CASSPLAGGPGETQYF. As DNA, the CDR3 is TGTGCCAGCAGCCCCCTAGCGGGGGGGCCGGGGGAGACCCAGTACTTC. Based on the CDR3 plus reference TRBV9 and TRBJ2-5, the full variable domain is DSGVTQTPKHLITATGQRVTLRCSPRSGDLSVYWYQQSLDQGLQFLIQYYNGEERAKGNILERFSAQQFPDLHSELNLSSLELGDSALYFCASSPLAGGPGETQYFGPGTRLLVL.

The chain links TRBV5-1 to TRBJ1-2; D is uncertain. The CDR3 contains 13 residues. The germline V and J ends were trimmed by 0 bases and 2 bases, with 5 bases remaining between them. From germline, CDR1 is SGHRS and CDR2 YFSETQ. The CDR3 loop is CASSLGENYGYTF. Here the CDR3 DNA reads TGCGCCAGCAGCTTGGGAGAAAACTATGGCTACACCTTC.

V and J are TRBV7-9 and TRBJ2-5; TRBD1 agrees at 9 bases. Germline V gene data show CDR1 as SEHNR and CDR2 as FQNEAQ (reference sequence). Trimming at V came to 1 base and at J to 1 base, leaving 4 bases not matched to a gene. This CDR3 is built from 16 residues. CDR3 nucleotides: TGTGCCAGCAGCTTAGGCGACAGGGGGACCCAAGAGACCCAGTACTTC. Amino acids: CASSLGDRGTQETQYF.

The rearrangement joins TRBV11-2 to TRBJ2-5; 9 bases are shared with TRBD2. Per germline, CDR1 SGHAT and CDR2 FQNNGV. The CDR3 is made up of 14 amino acids. The ends lost 5 bases at V and 5 bases at J; junction bases unmatched: 6. The CDR3 protein is CASSPGTSLETQYF. CDR3 bases: TGTGCCAGCAGCCCAGGGACTAGCCTGGAGACCCAGTACTTC.

The V call is TRBV19, the J call TRBJ2-7; a possible D gene is TRBD1 (6 bases). Germline lookup yields CDR1 LNHDA and CDR2 SQIVND (reference sequence). The CDR3 runs to 17 residues. Trimming removed 2 bases from V and 4 bases from J, with 21 bases in between. The CDR3 DNA sequence: TGTGCCAGTAGTATACGTTCAACGACAGGTGCCTTATACGAGCAGTACTTC. Amino acids: CASSIRSTTGALYEQYF.

The gene calls are TRBV2 and TRBJ2-2, with a possible D match to TRBD1 (5 bases). V lost 7 bases and J 6 bases, leaving 15 bases between the germline ends. Germline V lookup: CDR1 SNHLY, CDR2 FYNNEI. The CDR3 is 14 amino acids. The CDR3 reads CASIGQGRAGELFF. CDR3 sequence (DNA): TGTGCCAGCATCGGGCAGGGAAGGGCCGGGGAGCTGTTTTTT.

This clone has just a few counts. This sequence joins TRBV2 and TRBJ1-2; D is undetermined. This CDR3 contains 14 residues. Germline-derived CDR1 and CDR2 are SNHLY and FYNNEI. Trimming left V 6 bases short and J 4 bases short, with 15 bases between. The CDR3 nucleotides are TGTGCCAGCAGGGTAAGACTCGGAGGCTATGGCTACACCTTC. It codes for CASRVRLGGYGYTF.

The rearrangement uses TRBV18 and TRBJ2-2; D is ambiguous. V lost 2 bases to trimming and J lost 8 bases, with 12 bases between them. The CDR3 covers 14 residues. Germline CDR1 is KGHSH and CDR2 is LQKENI. The CDR3 DNA sequence: TGTGCCAGCTCACCAGTCTCTACTTTGGGGGAGCTGTTTTTT. This translates into CASSPVSTLGELFF.

A single count supports this clone. The rearrangement links TRBV30 to TRBJ2-7; D possibly corresponds to TRBD1 (5 bases). Germline-derived CDR1 and CDR2 are GTSNPN and SVGIG (reference sequence). The CDR3 totals 14 residues. The V gene lost 6 bases and the J gene lost 2 bases, with 17 bases spanning the gap. The CDR3 sequence is CACNGASPTYEQYF. The CDR3 nucleotides read TGTGCCTGTAATGGGGCCTCACCCACCTACGAGCAGTACTTC. The full variable domain, its missing parts supplied by reference TRBV30 and TRBJ2-7, is SQTIHQWPATLVQPVGSPLSLECTVEGTSNPNLYWYRQAAGRGLQLLFYSVGIGQISSEVPQNLSASRPQDRQFILSSKKLLLSDSGFYLCACNGASPTYEQYFGPGTRLTVT.

This clone was detected only once. The junction departs from the called germline gene at one end, perhaps through a read error. The rearrangement uses TRBV6-5 and TRBJ2-6; D might be TRBD2 (6 bases). Germline V gives CDR1 MNHEY, CDR2 SVGAGI. There are 16 residues in the CDR3. CDR3 in amino acids: CASSSGVTSGANGLTF. The DNA of the CDR3 is TGTGCCAGCAGTTCGGGAGTGACCTCTGGGGCCAACGGCCTGACTTTC.

V gene TRBV5-1 combines with J gene TRBJ2-5; tentative D call: TRBD2 (7 bases). TRBJ2-7 matches the DNA end more closely, so the J call is doubtful. The germline CDR1 and CDR2 sequences are SGHRS and YFSETQ. CDR3 length: 15 residues. DNA for the CDR3: TGCGCCAGCAGCTCGGGGGGCGTACCTCACTACGAGCAGTACTTC. It translates to CASSSGGVPHYEQYF.

The gene calls are TRBV7-8 and TRBJ2-1; D not resolved. This CDR3 is built from 10 residues. The germline CDR1 and CDR2 sequences are SGHVS and FQNEAQ. V was shortened by 3 bases and J by 10 bases, with 4 bases between the two germline ends. Here the CDR3 DNA reads TGTGCCAGCAGCTTGCGAGAGCAGTTCTTC. Translation gives CASSLREQFF.

The DNA for the CDR3 is TGTGCCAGCAGCTTAAGACAGGGGTACTACAATGAGCAGTTCTTC. Translating gives CASSLRQGYYNEQFF. V and J are TRBV7-9 and TRBJ2-1; 8 positions agree with TRBD1. CDR3 length equals 15 residues. Trimming at V came to 2 bases and at J to 3 bases, leaving 3 bases not matched to a gene. Germline CDR1 reads SEHNR; CDR2 reads FQNEAQ (reference sequence).

The J gene is TRBJ2-7, the V gene TRBV2; 8 bases match TRBD1. The germline V gene encodes CDR1 SNHLY and CDR2 FYNNEI. The CDR3 has 15 amino acids. The V and J ends lost 1 base and 1 base, in that order; junction bases with no gene match: 3. This CDR3 reads CASSEGTGLSYEQYF. The CDR3 region has the DNA TGTGCCAGCAGTGAAGGGACAGGGCTATCCTACGAGCAGTACTTC.

This clone was counted between two and nine times. This chain uses TRBV7-2 with TRBJ1-1, with D possibly being TRBD1 (5 bases). The CDR3 totals 17 residues. Trimming removed 4 bases from V and 1 base from J, with 19 bases in between. Germline CDR1 SGHTA, CDR2 FQGNSA. The CDR3 nucleotides are TGTGCCAGCAGCTCCGTGCTAGGGGCGGGACGGAACACTGAAGCTTTCTTT. This codes for CASSSVLGAGRNTEAFF.